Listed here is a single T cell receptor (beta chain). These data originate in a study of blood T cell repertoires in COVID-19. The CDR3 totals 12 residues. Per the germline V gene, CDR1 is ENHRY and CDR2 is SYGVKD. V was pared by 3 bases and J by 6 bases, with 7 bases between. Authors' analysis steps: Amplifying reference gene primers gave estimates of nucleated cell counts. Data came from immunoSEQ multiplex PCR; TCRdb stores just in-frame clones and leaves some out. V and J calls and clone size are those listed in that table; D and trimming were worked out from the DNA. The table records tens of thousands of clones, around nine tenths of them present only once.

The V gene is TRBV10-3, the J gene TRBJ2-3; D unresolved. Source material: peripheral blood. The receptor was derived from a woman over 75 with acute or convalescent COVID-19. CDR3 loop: CAISDVEDTQYF. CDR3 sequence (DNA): TGTGCCATCAGTGATGTTGAGGATACGCAGTATTTT.